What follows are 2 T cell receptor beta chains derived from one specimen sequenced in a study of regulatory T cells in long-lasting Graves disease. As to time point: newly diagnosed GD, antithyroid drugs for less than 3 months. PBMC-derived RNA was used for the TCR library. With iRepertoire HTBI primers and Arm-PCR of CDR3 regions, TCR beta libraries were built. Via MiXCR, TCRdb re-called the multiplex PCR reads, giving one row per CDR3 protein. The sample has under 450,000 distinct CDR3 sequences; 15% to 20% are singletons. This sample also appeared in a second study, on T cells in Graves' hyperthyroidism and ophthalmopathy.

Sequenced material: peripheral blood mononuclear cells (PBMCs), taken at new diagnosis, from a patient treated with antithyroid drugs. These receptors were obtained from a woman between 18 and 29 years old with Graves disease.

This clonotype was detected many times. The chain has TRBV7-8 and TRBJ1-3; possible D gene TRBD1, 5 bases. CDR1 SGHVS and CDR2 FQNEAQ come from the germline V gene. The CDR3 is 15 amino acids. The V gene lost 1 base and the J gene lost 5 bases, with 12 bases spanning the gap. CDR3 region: CASSLEGQDRNTIYF. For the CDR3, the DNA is TGTGCCAGCAGCTTAGAGGGGCAGGATCGAAACACCATATATTTT.

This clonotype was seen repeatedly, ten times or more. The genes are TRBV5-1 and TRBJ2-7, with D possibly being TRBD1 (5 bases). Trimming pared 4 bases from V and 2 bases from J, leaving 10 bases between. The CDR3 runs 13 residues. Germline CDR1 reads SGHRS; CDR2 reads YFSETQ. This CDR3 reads CASSPDTPYEQYF. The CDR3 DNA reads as TGCGCCAGCAGCCCGGACACCCCCTACGAGCAGTACTTC.